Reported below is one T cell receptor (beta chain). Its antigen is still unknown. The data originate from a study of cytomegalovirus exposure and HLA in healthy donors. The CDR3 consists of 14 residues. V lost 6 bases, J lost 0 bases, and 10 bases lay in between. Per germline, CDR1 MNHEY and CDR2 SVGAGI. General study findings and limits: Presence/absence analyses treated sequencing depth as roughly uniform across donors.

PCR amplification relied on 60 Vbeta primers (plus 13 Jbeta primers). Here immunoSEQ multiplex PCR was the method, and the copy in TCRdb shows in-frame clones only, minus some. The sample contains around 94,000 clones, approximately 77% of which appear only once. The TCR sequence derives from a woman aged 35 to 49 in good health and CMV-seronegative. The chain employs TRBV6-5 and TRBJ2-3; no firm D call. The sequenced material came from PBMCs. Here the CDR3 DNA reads TGTGCCAGCAGCCAAGCCAGGAGCACAGATACGCAGTATTTT. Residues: CASSQARSTDTQYF.